Included here is one TCR beta chain sequence, with context. The data belong to a study of shared clonotypes between healthy human individuals. With V trimmed by 6 bases and J by 6 bases, 5 bases remained unmatched. The CDR3 is made up of 15 amino acids. Germline V gene sequence: CDR1 MNHEY, CDR2 SMNVEV (reference sequence). The genomic DNA of each subset was split evenly across several immunoSEQ plates. Assay: immunoSEQ multiplex PCR; the TCRdb copy retains only in-frame clones and omits some. This sample carries a few million clones, approximately 93% of them seen once, and the ten largest clones take 0.39%.

The sequenced material came from naive CD4+ T cells from PBMCs. Subset reported: CD45RA+ positively selected. This sequence was found in a man younger than 30 in good health. Some clones in this sample may be carry-over from other donors' samples. The genes are TRBV27 and TRBJ2-1, with 13 bases that match TRBD2. The CDR3 region is CASSTSGRASNEQFF. CDR3 nucleotide sequence: TGTGCCAGCAGCACTAGCGGGAGGGCGTCCAATGAGCAGTTCTTC.